These 30 T cell receptor beta chains were sequenced from one sample in a study of regulatory T cells in long-lasting Graves disease. Construction of the TCR beta libraries employed iRepertoire HTBI primers in conjunction with Arm-PCR of CDR3 regions. TCRdb analysed the multiplex PCR reads with MiXCR anew, one entry per CDR3 protein. The sample includes about 220,000 distinct CDR3 sequences, around 16% seen only once; the top ten take approximately 24%. The time point is: newly diagnosed GD, antithyroid drugs for less than 3 months. Scientists built the TCR library using RNA that was extracted from PBMCs. This sample comprised peripheral blood mononuclear cells (PBMCs), obtained at new diagnosis, from a patient treated with antithyroid drugs. Receptors originate from a female donor with Graves disease.

This clonotype appeared many times. The chain recombines TRBV6-1 with TRBJ1-2; 8 nucleotides line up with TRBD1. Germline V gene lookup returns CDR1 MNHNS and CDR2 SASEGT. The V segment lost 11 bases and the J segment 1 base; nucleotides outside the gene matches: 6. The CDR3 totals 13 residues. In DNA form, the CDR3 reads TGTGCCGAGAACGACAGGGGTAACTATGGCTACACCTTC. It translates to CAENDRGNYGYTF.

This clonotype occurred many times. The genes are TRBV30 and TRBJ1-1; D gene uncertain. CDR3 length: 13 residues. V was cut by 3 bases and J by 0 bases, with 8 bases left in between. In germline, CDR1 is GTSNPN, CDR2 SVGIG (reference sequence). The CDR3 region has the DNA TGTGCCTGGAGAAAGTTCCTGAACACTGAAGCTTTCTTT. Its protein is CAWRKFLNTEAFF.

There are many counts of this clonotype. The chain couples TRBV9 to TRBJ2-2, with a possible D match to TRBD1 (5 bases). The CDR3 is made up of 15 amino acids. V shed 3 bases and J shed 4 bases, with 13 bases lying between them. Germline CDR1 SGDLS, CDR2 YYNGEE. The CDR3 loop is CASSGQGRATGELFF. The DNA of the CDR3 is TGTGCCAGCAGCGGCCAGGGCCGGGCCACCGGGGAGCTGTTTTTT.

The sample holds many counts of this clonotype. CDR3 sequence: CASSLSGITSEQFF. The DNA of the CDR3 is TGTGCCAGCAGTCTCTCGGGGATTACTAGTGAGCAGTTCTTC. This sequence joins TRBV12-3 or TRBV12-4 and TRBJ2-1; maybe TRBD2 (5 bases). This CDR3 contains 14 residues. V shed 5 bases and J shed 9 bases, with 17 bases lying between them.

This clonotype has a count of ten or more. The V gene is TRBV2, the J gene TRBJ1-4; TRBD1 might be the D (6 bases). Germline assignment: CDR1 SNHLY and CDR2 FYNNEI. V lost 6 bases, J lost 8 bases, and 13 bases lay in between. This CDR3 spans 13 amino acids. The CDR3 reads CASRPGAGEKLFF. DNA for the CDR3: TGTGCCAGCAGACCAGGGGCTGGGGAAAAACTGTTTTTT.

This clonotype was found many times. The chain carries TRBV6-1 and TRBJ2-2; D gene ambiguous. Germline V gene sequence: CDR1 MNHNS, CDR2 SASEGT. V lost 5 bases and J 3 bases, leaving 22 bases between the germline ends. This CDR3 is 18 amino acids long. The CDR3 region has the DNA TGTGCCAGCAGTATCCGCCCTTATGACCCCACGGACACCGGGGAGCTGTTTTTT. The encoded protein is CASSIRPYDPTDTGELFF.

A word on this clonotype: This sequence is one base from a far larger clone and is likely a read error. The gene calls are TRBV6-1 and TRBJ2-5; TRBD2 matches at 14 bases. The last part of the DNA fits TRBJ2-1 better; the J call may be wrong. Germline V gene lookup returns CDR1 MNHNS and CDR2 SASEGT. This CDR3 spans 14 amino acids. CDR3: CAGRGTSGSNEQFF. CDR3 nucleotide sequence: TGTGCCGGCAGGGGGACTAGCGGGAGCAATGAGCAGTTCTTC.

This clonotype was recorded at least ten times. The chain couples TRBV2 to TRBJ2-5; 9 bases line up with TRBD2. This CDR3 has 14 residues. Germline V gene data show CDR1 as SNHLY and CDR2 as FYNNEI. V lost 6 bases to trimming and J lost 5 bases; unmatched junction nucleotides: 7. This CDR3 is CASRRREGLETQYF. In DNA, the CDR3 is TGTGCCAGCAGAAGGCGGGAGGGACTGGAGACCCAGTACTTC.

Remarks on this clonotype: One base away lies a much larger clone, so this may be a sequencing read error. This chain connects TRBV6-2 or TRBV6-3 to TRBJ2-7, with 7 bases lining up with TRBD1. Germline lookup yields CDR1 MNHEY and CDR2 SVGEGT. This CDR3 region has 15 residues. CDR3 bases: TGTGCCAGCAGTTCCTTCAGACAGGGCACCTACGGGCAGTACTTC. The encoded protein is CASSSFRQGTYGQYF.

This clonotype was observed at least ten times. The V call is TRBV12-3 or TRBV12-4, the J call TRBJ2-5; 9 bases are a match to TRBD1. The CDR3 runs to 14 residues. With 5 bases clipped from V and 1 base from J, the junction kept 2 bases outside the gene matches. CDR3 sequence: CASSRGQGQETQYF. CDR3 bases: TGTGCCAGCAGTCGGGGACAGGGCCAAGAGACCCAGTACTTC.

This clonotype was counted a few times. The chain recombines TRBV5-1 with TRBJ2-1; 11 bases match TRBD1. Per germline, CDR1 SGHRS and CDR2 YFSETQ. J gave up 6 bases and V 7 bases, and 6 bases lay outside the gene matches. CDR3 length equals 14 residues. The CDR3 spells CASFPGTGGNEQFF. DNA of the CDR3: TGCGCCAGCTTTCCCGGGACAGGGGGCAATGAGCAGTTCTTC.

This clonotype was observed at least ten times. V is TRBV7-8 and J is TRBJ2-5; D is undetermined. Deletions cut 6 bases from V and 2 bases from J, with 13 bases between. The CDR3 sequence is 14 residues long. Germline lookup yields CDR1 SGHVS and CDR2 FQNEAQ. CDR3 DNA: TGTGCCAGCAGTAGCTTTACAAAACAAGAGACCCAGTACTTC. Protein sequence: CASSSFTKQETQYF.

Remarks on this clonotype: A far larger clone is off by one base, so a read error is likely. The rearrangement joins TRBV7-3 to TRBJ2-1; the match to TRBD1 covers 11 bases. The CDR3 covers 15 residues. The V and J ends lost 6 bases and 10 bases, in that order; junction bases with no gene match: 11. The germline V gene encodes CDR1 SGHTA and CDR2 FQGTGA. The DNA for the CDR3 is TGTGCCAGCAGTTTTGGGGACAGGGGGGGAGACGAGCAGTTCTTC. It translates to CASSFGDRGGDEQFF.

The sample holds many counts of this clonotype. The chain has TRBV7-3 and TRBJ1-1, with D unclear. The CDR3 covers 14 residues. The ends were cut back, 2 bases at V and 1 base at J, with 8 bases in the middle. Germline V gene sequence: CDR1 SGHTA, CDR2 FQGTGA. Here the CDR3 reads CASSLSRRNTEAFF. Here the CDR3 DNA reads TGTGCCAGCAGCTTATCTAGGAGGAACACTGAAGCTTTCTTT.

In this sample, this clonotype turned up many times. This sequence joins TRBV3-1 and TRBJ2-5; 9 nucleotides match TRBD1. The CDR3 has 15 residues. The junction had 6 bases not matched to a gene; V was cut back by 3 bases and J by 4 bases. CDR1 and CDR2 from the germline V gene are LGHDT and YNNKEL (reference sequence). The CDR3 protein is CASSHEPGQGETQYF. The DNA for the CDR3 is TGTGCCAGCAGCCATGAACCGGGACAGGGAGAGACCCAGTACTTC.

This clonotype was picked up many times. The DNA for the CDR3 is TGTGCCAGCACAGGAGCAGGGGCCGGGGAGCTGTTTTTT. Its protein product is CASTGAGAGELFF. The rearrangement uses TRBV7-3 and TRBJ2-2; the D gene is possibly TRBD1 (6 bases). Trimming took off 7 bases at V and 6 bases at J, with 12 bases between the two ends. Germline CDR1 SGHTA, CDR2 FQGTGA. The CDR3 length is 13 residues. The full variable domain, completed using reference TRBV7-3 and TRBJ2-2, is GAGVSQTPSNKVTEKGKYVELRCDPISGHTALYWYRQSLGQGPEFLIYFQGTGAADDSGLPNDRFFAVRPEGSVSTLKIQRTERGDSAVYLCASTGAGAGELFFGEGSRLTVL.

This chain connects TRBV12-3 or TRBV12-4 to TRBJ1-2; D unclear. Trimming pared 3 bases from V and 7 bases from J, leaving 9 bases between. CDR3 length: 12 residues. As DNA, the CDR3 is TGTGCCAGCAGTTTGCAAGGGCGTGGCTACACCTTC. As protein: CASSLQGRGYTF.

The table lists this clonotype with many counts. The chain combines TRBV19 with TRBJ1-1, with D maybe TRBD1 (5 bases). Trimming took 6 bases from V and 1 from J, leaving 15 bases between them. CDR3 length equals 15 residues. Germline CDR1 is LNHDA and CDR2 is SQIVND (reference sequence). The CDR3 region is CASSLGGIPNTEAFF. The CDR3 coding sequence is TGTGCCAGTAGCCTCGGGGGGATACCGAACACTGAAGCTTTCTTT. Full variable domain (rest looked up from reference TRBV19 and TRBJ1-1): DGGITQSPKYLFRKEGQNVTLSCEQNLNHDAMYWYRQDPGQGLRLIYYSQIVNDFQKGDIAEGYSVSREKKESFPLTVTSAQKNPTAFYLCASSLGGIPNTEAFFGQGTRLTVV.

This clonotype was recorded many times. The chain combines TRBV5-1 with TRBJ2-2; D might be TRBD1 (6 bases). The CDR3 runs to 15 residues. Germline V lookup: CDR1 SGHRS, CDR2 YFSETQ. The V end lost 0 bases, the J end lost 1 base, and 7 bases lay between the germline ends. The CDR3 here is CASSLGTENTGELFF. The CDR3 bases are TGCGCCAGCAGCTTGGGGACAGAGAACACCGGGGAGCTGTTTTTT.

This clonotype was counted at least ten times. V and J are TRBV6-5 and TRBJ2-2; 14 nucleotides align to TRBD2. Germline trimming cut 7 bases from V and 7 bases from J; bases unmatched to any gene: 23. The CDR3 consists of 21 residues. Germline V gene lookup returns CDR1 MNHEY and CDR2 SVGAGI. For the CDR3, the DNA is TGTGCCAGCACTTATACATACGGGGGACTAGCGGGAGATCGACGTAGCGGGGAGCTGTTTTTT. This gives the protein CASTYTYGGLAGDRRSGELFF.

This clonotype occurred many times. CDR3 in amino acids: CASSPSAAQETQYF. CDR3 nucleotides: TGTGCCAGCAGTCCTTCCGCGGCTCAAGAGACCCAGTACTTC. The chain uses TRBV6-2 or TRBV6-3 and TRBJ2-5; D call uncertain. The length of the CDR3 is 14 residues. V was clipped by 5 bases and J by 2 bases, with 12 bases between them. Germline lookup yields CDR1 MNHEY and CDR2 SVGEGT.

This clonotype occurred a few times. A read error is likely here: a far larger clone is one base away. The chain employs TRBV24-1 and TRBJ2-7, with no clear D. CDR3 length: 16 amino acids. Germline CDR1 reads KGHDR; CDR2 reads SFDVKD. The CDR3 spells CATSDLGQAEGEGHTF. Here the CDR3 DNA reads TGTGCCACCAGTGATTTGGGCCAGGCGGAAGGAGAAGGCCACACCTTC.

This clonotype was counted ten times or more. The V call is TRBV7-2, the J call TRBJ2-1, with TRBD2 identical over 7 bases. The CDR3 loop spans 14 amino acids. The germline CDR1 and CDR2 sequences are SGHTA and FQGNSA. V shed 1 base and J 6 bases; nucleotides not matched to a gene: 3. In nucleotides, the CDR3 is TGTGCCAGCAGCTTAGGTGGGAGGGTCAATGAGCAGTTCTTC. Encoded protein: CASSLGGRVNEQFF.

This clonotype was observed many times. The gene calls are TRBV12-3 or TRBV12-4 and TRBJ1-5, with 9 bases lining up with TRBD1. This CDR3 comprises 14 residues. V shed 6 bases, J shed 7 bases, and the junction held 7 bases outside the gene matches. The CDR3 loop reads CASSPTGGRQPQHF. The CDR3 DNA is TGTGCCAGCAGCCCTACAGGGGGCCGACAGCCCCAGCATTTT.

Turning to this clonotype: This may stem from a read error, because a much larger clone lies one nucleotide away. V usage is TRBV3-1 and J usage is TRBJ1-1; 7 bases match TRBD1. The germline V gene encodes CDR1 LGHDT and CDR2 YNNKEL (reference sequence). The CDR3 contains 14 residues. Here the CDR3 reads CASSQVQGNPEAFF. The CDR3 nucleotides are TGTGCCAGCAGCCAAGTACAGGGGAACCCTGAAGCTTTCTTT.

This clonotype was detected a few times. The CDR3 sequence is CASSPGGPTRAFF. The CDR3 DNA sequence: TGCGCCAGCAGCCCGGGGGGGCCGACCAGGGCTTTCTTT. The chain joins TRBV5-1 to TRBJ1-1; maybe TRBD1 (6 bases). V lost 4 bases to trimming and J lost 11 bases, with 18 bases between them. The CDR3 length is 13 residues. Germline V CDR1 and CDR2: SGHRS, YFSETQ.

There are many counts of this clonotype. V gene TRBV2 combines with J gene TRBJ1-3; no firm D call. CDR3 length: 12 residues. V lost 6 bases, J lost 0 bases, and 3 bases lay in between. CDR1 SNHLY and CDR2 FYNNEI come from the germline V gene. The CDR3 bases are TGTGCCAGCAGGTTCTCTGGAAACACCATATATTTT. As protein: CASRFSGNTIYF. The entire variable domain, with the rest obtained from reference TRBV2 and TRBJ1-3, is as follows: EPEVTQTPSHQVTQMGQEVILRCVPISNHLYFYWYRQILGQKVEFLVSFYNNEISEKSEIFDDQFSVERPDGSNFTLKIRSTKLEDSAMYFCASRFSGNTIYFGEGSWLTVV.

This clonotype occurred many times. The gene calls are TRBV28 and TRBJ2-7; 7 nucleotides align to TRBD1. V trimming: 11 bases; J trimming: 3 bases; junction bases outside the gene matches: 10. Germline V lookup: CDR1 MDHEN, CDR2 SYDVKM. This CDR3 has 13 amino acids. The CDR3 loop is CAVHSAGGYEQYF. For the CDR3, the DNA is TGTGCCGTTCACTCCGCAGGGGGCTACGAGCAGTACTTC. Filled out from reference TRBV28 and TRBJ2-7, the complete variable domain reads DVKVTQSSRYLVKRTGEKVFLECVQDMDHENMFWYRQDPGLGLRLIYFSYDVKMKEKGDIPEGYSVSREKKERFSLILESASTNQTSMYLCAVHSAGGYEQYFGPGTRLTVT.

This chain connects TRBV7-2 to TRBJ2-7, with D possibly matching TRBD2 (6 bases). Per the germline V gene, CDR1 is SGHTA and CDR2 is FQGNSA. Trimming stripped 3 bases from V and 6 bases from J, with 21 bases between. The CDR3 is made up of 16 amino acids. CDR3 in DNA: TGTGCCAGCAGCTTTGGGCCCGGAGGGCCGGTCGGCGAGCAGTACTTC. The encoded protein is CASSFGPGGPVGEQYF.

This clonotype was counted many times. The chain combines TRBV10-1 with TRBJ2-5; 12 nucleotides match TRBD2. CDR1 is WNHNN and CDR2 is SYGVQD in the germline V gene (reference sequence). The CDR3 spans 15 residues. With V trimmed by 5 bases and J by 4 bases, 5 bases remained unmatched. The CDR3 is CASSKGLAGSETQYF. The CDR3 region has the DNA TGCGCCAGCAGTAAGGGACTAGCGGGTTCAGAGACCCAGTACTTC.